This TCR beta chain was found in a study of CD8+ T cells in alopecia areata. Across the whole study: Twice daily, treated patients received 5 to 10 mg of oral tofacitinib. Points from the study as a whole: Having just one nonresponder leaves the connection between baseline CD8+ expansion and response unresolved. Under tofacitinib, fewer expanded CD8+ clones appeared among the top 100 scalp clones. Lesional tissue from the scalp (especially in alopecia totalis/universalis) showed higher clonality than normal scalp.

RNA was extracted and reverse transcribed into cDNA as the sequencing template. Using immunoSEQ multiplex PCR, the repertoire was profiled, and TCRdb retains in-frame clones only, with some absent. The sample lists approximately 210,000 clones; around 66% were seen once. Treatment described: oral pan-JAK inhibitor, 5-10 mg twice daily. This CDR3 is 8 amino acids long. The germline gives CDR1 SNHLY, CDR2 FYNNEI. The V end was cut by 7 bases, the J end by 10 bases, with 4 bases between. About this clone: Antigen specificity is unknown.

The clonotype comes from a human donor with alopecia areata. This chain uses TRBV2 with TRBJ1-1, with D unresolved. The sample here was CD4+ T cells sorted from blood, taken at approximately week 42, from a patient treated with tofacitinib. The CDR3 sequence: CASKGAFF. CDR3 coding DNA: TGTGCCAGCAAGGGAGCTTTCTTT. Variable domain in full (rest from reference TRBV2 and TRBJ1-1): EPEVTQTPSHQVTQMGQEVILRCVPISNHLYFYWYRQILGQKVEFLVSFYNNEISEKSEIFDDQFSVERPDGSNFTLKIRSTKLEDSAMYFCASKGAFFGQGTRLTVV.